This T cell receptor (beta chain) was found in a study of blood T cells in healthy people across ages. The CDR3 spans 13 residues. Germline CDR1 SQVTM, CDR2 ANQGSEA. Trimming took 6 bases from V and 0 from J, leaving 11 bases between them. The use of a sample-barcoded 5' primer and a J-beta primer mix characterized a second PCR of roughly 6 to 11 cycles. TCRdb ran MiXCR on the 5' RACE reads and lists one entry per CDR3 protein. This sample has about 2 million distinct CDR3 sequences; just under 50% occur once, and the top ten carry less than 2.5%. This sequence was found in a woman in her forties in good health. Source material: blood. The chain combines TRBV29-1 with TRBJ1-2; the D is unclear. CDR3 residues: CSVQHLANYGYTF. DNA for the CDR3: TGCAGCGTCCAGCACCTTGCTAACTATGGCTACACCTTC. The full variable domain, its missing parts supplied by reference TRBV29-1 and TRBJ1-2, is SAVISQKPSRDICQRGTSLTIQCQVDSQVTMMFWYRQQPGQSLTLIATANQGSEATYESGFVIDKFPISRPNLTFSTLTVSNMSPEDSSIYLCSVQHLANYGYTFGSGTRLTVV.